Each of the 9 T cell receptor beta chains below was sequenced from the same sample in a study of glioma-infiltrating T cells. TCR alpha and beta CDR3 regions were amplified from RNA using iRepertoire nested multiplex PCR. TCRdb called the multiplex PCR reads again in MiXCR, with one record for every CDR3 protein. This repertoire shows some 90,000 distinct CDR3 sequences, about 37% found once; its top ten account for roughly two fifths. Sequencing input: glioma tissue, nonneoplastic brain tissue, or PBMCs (not recorded which). The source is a human donor with low-grade glioma or glioblastoma, undergoing nonglioma brain surgery, or in good health (not recorded which).

This chain connects TRBV4-1 to TRBJ2-1; 7 nucleotides match TRBD2. CDR1 and CDR2 (germline): MGHRA, YSYEKL. This CDR3 comprises 13 residues. Losses at the gene ends were 1 base for V and 8 bases for J; bases not matched to a gene: 2. In DNA form, the CDR3 reads TGCGCCAGCAGCCAAGCGGGAGGCGATGAGCAGTTCTTC. It yields the protein CASSQAGGDEQFF.

This clonotype was seen repeatedly, ten times or more. V is TRBV20-1 and J is TRBJ1-2, with 8 bases identical to TRBD1. J lost 6 bases, V lost 4 bases, and 10 bases had no gene match. Germline V gene lookup returns CDR1 DFQATT and CDR2 SNEGSKA (reference sequence). This CDR3 spans 14 amino acids. The CDR3 DNA sequence: TGCAGTGCTATGACAGGGGCCAAAGGGGATGGCTACACCTTC. The encoded protein is CSAMTGAKGDGYTF.

This clonotype was picked up many times. The chain links TRBV11-2 to TRBJ2-5; D uncertain. This CDR3 contains 14 residues. Germline loops: CDR1 SGHAT, CDR2 FQNNGV. V was pared by 1 base and J by 7 bases, with 13 bases between. The CDR3 bases are TGTGCCAGCAGCTTAGGGGGTGTCTCGGGGACCCAGTACTTC. It codes for CASSLGGVSGTQYF. Full variable domain (rest looked up from reference TRBV11-2 and TRBJ2-5): EAGVAQSPRYKIIEKRQSVAFWCNPISGHATLYWYQQILGQGPKLLIQFQNNGVVDDSQLPKDRFSAERLKGVDSTLKIQPAKLEDSAVYLCASSLGGVSGTQYFGPGTRLLVL.

This clonotype was observed at least ten times. This rearrangement joins TRBV6-1 to TRBJ1-2, with 7 positions matching TRBD1. In germline, CDR1 is MNHNS, CDR2 SASEGT. V was pared by 5 bases and J by 7 bases, with 4 bases of the junction left unmatched. This CDR3 comprises 12 residues. CDR3 sequence (DNA): TGTGCCAGCAGTAAGAACAGGGGTGGCTACACCTTC. It encodes CASSKNRGGYTF.

This clonotype was counted ten times or more. In DNA form, the CDR3 reads TGCAGTGCTAGAGGGAGGGGCTACAATGAGCAGTTCTTC. Protein product: CSARGRGYNEQFF. The rearrangement links TRBV20-1 to TRBJ2-1; maybe TRBD2 (6 bases). Per germline, CDR1 DFQATT and CDR2 SNEGSKA (reference sequence). This CDR3 has 13 residues. The V end lost 1 base, the J end lost 3 bases, and 7 bases lay between the germline ends.

In regard to this clonotype: One base away lies a much larger clone, so this may be a sequencing read error. This chain joins TRBV11-2 and TRBJ2-3; 7 nucleotides agree with TRBD1. The germline V gene has CDR1 SGHAT and CDR2 FQNNGV. CDR3 length: 16 amino acids. Unmatched junction bases numbered 12, after V lost 5 bases and J lost 4 bases. CDR3 coding DNA: TGTGCCAGCAGCCCAGCCGGGACAGTCAGCGCAGATACGCAGTATTTT. This translates into CASSPAGTVSADTQYF.

This chain joins TRBV24-1 and TRBJ1-1, with D possibly being TRBD1 (6 bases). This CDR3 has 14 amino acids. The germline CDR1 and CDR2 sequences are KGHDR and SFDVKD. Trimming left V 3 bases short and J 5 bases short, with 12 bases between. CDR3 amino acids: CATSDEQGGTEAFF. CDR3 DNA: TGTGCCACCAGTGATGAACAGGGAGGGACTGAAGCTTTCTTT.

There are many counts of this clonotype. The chain couples TRBV28 to TRBJ1-2; D might be TRBD1 (6 bases). Germline V gene lookup returns CDR1 MDHEN and CDR2 SYDVKM. CDR3 size: 12 residues. V lost 2 bases to trimming and J lost 8 bases, with 9 bases between them. The CDR3 spells CASSLATGGYTF. In nucleotides, the CDR3 is TGTGCCAGCAGTTTAGCCACAGGGGGCTACACCTTC.

This clonotype was recorded many times. J is TRBJ1-2 and V is TRBV3-1; maybe TRBD1 (5 bases). Per germline, CDR1 LGHDT and CDR2 YNNKEL (reference sequence). Deletions cut 6 bases from V and 1 base from J, with 15 bases between. The CDR3 length is 15 residues. The CDR3 DNA reads TGTGCCAGCAGTCACGTGGGGGAACTTAACTATGGCTACACCTTC. This translates into CASSHVGELNYGYTF.